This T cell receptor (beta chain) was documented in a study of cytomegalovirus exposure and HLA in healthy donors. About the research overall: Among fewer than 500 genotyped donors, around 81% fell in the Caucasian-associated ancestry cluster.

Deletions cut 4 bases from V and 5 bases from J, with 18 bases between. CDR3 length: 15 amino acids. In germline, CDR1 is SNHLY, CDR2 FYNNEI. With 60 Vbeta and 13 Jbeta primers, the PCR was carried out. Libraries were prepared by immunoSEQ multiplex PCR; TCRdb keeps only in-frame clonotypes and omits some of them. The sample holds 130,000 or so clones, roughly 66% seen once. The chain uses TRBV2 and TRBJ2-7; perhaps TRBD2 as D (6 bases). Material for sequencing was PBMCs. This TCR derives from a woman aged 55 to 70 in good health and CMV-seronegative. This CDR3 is CASSVGRGMLNEQYF. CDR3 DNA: TGTGCCAGCAGTGTCGGTCGGGGGATGTTAAACGAGCAGTACTTC. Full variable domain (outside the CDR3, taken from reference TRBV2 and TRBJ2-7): EPEVTQTPSHQVTQMGQEVILRCVPISNHLYFYWYRQILGQKVEFLVSFYNNEISEKSEIFDDQFSVERPDGSNFTLKIRSTKLEDSAMYFCASSVGRGMLNEQYFGPGTRLTVT.